What follows is one T cell receptor beta chain and its context. One end of the junction fails to match germline, which may point to a read error. This record comes from a study of blood T cell repertoires in COVID-19. Study information: In each case, the material was cDNA or gDNA derived from T cells, B-cell-depleted T cells, or PBMCs.

Some clones are missing from TCRdb's copy, which holds only in-frame ones; the method was immunoSEQ multiplex PCR. The table records under 75,000 clones, approximately 88% of them present only once. This clonotype was sampled from a human donor in a cohort sampled during active COVID-19. Sequencing was done on a sample of peripheral blood.

This chain's CDR3 is CASSYRDTEAFF. CDR3 coding DNA: TGTGCCAGCAGTTACCGGGACACCGAAGCTTTCTTT. The rearrangement joins TRBV12-3 or TRBV12-4 to TRBJ1-1, with D tentatively TRBD1 (6 bases). The CDR3 runs 12 residues.